The 25 T cell receptor beta chains listed next were all sequenced from one sample in a study of Ad26.COV2.S vaccination and SARS-CoV-2 variants. Here immunoSEQ multiplex PCR was the method, and the copy in TCRdb shows in-frame clones only, minus some. The sample records hundreds of thousands of clones, around 87% being singletons. Treatment given: about 20 received Ad26.COV2.S at low or high dose, single or two shots; several received placebo; per-sample allocation not given. On day 63 after the first injection, vaccine and placebo recipients gave samples. This specimen was peripheral blood, taken in a trial of Ad26.COV2.S vaccine versus placebo. The receptor set was obtained from a person aged 18-60 years who received the Ad26.COV2.S COVID-19 vaccine or a placebo.

V and J are TRBV11-1 and TRBJ1-1; D possibly corresponds to TRBD1 (5 bases). The CDR3 is made up of 14 amino acids. Germline CDR1 reads SGHAT; CDR2 reads FQDESV (reference sequence). V was cut by 7 bases and J by 1 base, with 13 bases left in between. As DNA, the CDR3 is TGTGCCAGCACCCCCGCGAGGGGGAACACTGAAGCTTTCTTT. This codes for CASTPARGNTEAFF.

V is TRBV2 and J is TRBJ2-7, with 8 nucleotides matching TRBD1. CDR1 is SNHLY and CDR2 is FYNNEI in the germline V gene. CDR3 length: 12 residues. Unmatched junction bases numbered 6, after V lost 11 bases and J lost 3 bases. The chain's CDR3 is CASRGLGYEQYF. CDR3 nucleotides: TGTGCCTCCAGGGGGCTAGGCTACGAGCAGTACTTC.

The chain links TRBV5-8 to TRBJ1-2, with D possibly TRBD1 on 6 matching bases. The CDR3 totals 14 residues. The germline V gene encodes CDR1 SGHTS and CDR2 YDEGEE. The germline V and J ends were trimmed by 0 bases and 10 bases, with 16 bases remaining between them. In DNA form, the CDR3 reads TGTGCCAGCAGCTTGGACAGGGTTGGAAGCGCCTACACCTTC. Amino acids: CASSLDRVGSAYTF.

The chain is built from TRBV25-1 and TRBJ1-6; 11 bases are shared with TRBD1. The germline V gene has CDR1 MGHDK and CDR2 SYGVNS. This CDR3 is built from 17 residues. The junction had 15 bases not matched to a gene; V was cut back by 5 bases and J by 12 bases. Here the CDR3 reads CASSTGQGERSLRPLHF. CDR3 sequence (DNA): TGTGCCAGCAGTACGGGACAGGGGGAGCGTTCGCTGAGACCCCTCCACTTT.

In this sample, this clone turned up once. The chain couples TRBV12-5 to TRBJ1-1; D remains unclear. The V end was cut by 7 bases, the J end by 0 bases, with 9 bases between. Germline V lookup: CDR1 LGHNT, CDR2 FRNRAP. CDR3 size: 13 residues. As DNA, the CDR3 is TGTGCTAGTGAGGTCGAAATGAACACTGAAGCTTTCTTT. This translates into CASEVEMNTEAFF.

This clone came up a few times. The chain is built from TRBV9 and TRBJ2-2, with D unresolved. Germline CDR1 reads SGDLS; CDR2 reads YYNGEE. This CDR3 is built from 15 residues. V was clipped by 3 bases and J by 4 bases, with 13 bases between them. CDR3 bases: TGTGCCAGCAGCGCCCATTTCGCCTTCACCGGGGAGCTGTTTTTT. This sequence encodes CASSAHFAFTGELFF.

In DNA, the CDR3 is TGTGCCAGCAGTGAAACTTCTAACTATGGCTACACCTTC. It yields the protein CASSETSNYGYTF. The V call is TRBV25-1, the J call TRBJ1-2; D not certain. CDR3 length equals 13 residues. V was clipped by 2 bases and J by 0 bases, with 4 bases between them. Germline V gene data show CDR1 as MGHDK and CDR2 as SYGVNS.

The CDR3 sequence: CASSYTQGLYEQYF. The CDR3 DNA follows: TGTGCCAGCAGTTACACCCAGGGACTATACGAGCAGTACTTC. The chain combines TRBV6-5 with TRBJ2-7, with 7 bases that match TRBD2. The CDR3 sequence is 14 residues long. Germline trimming cut 2 bases from V and 4 bases from J; bases unmatched to any gene: 5. Germline V gene sequence: CDR1 MNHEY, CDR2 SVGAGI.

The rearrangement joins TRBV6-2 or TRBV6-3 to TRBJ2-3, with 7 positions matching TRBD1. Looked up from germline, CDR1 is MNHEY and CDR2 is SVGEGT. The ends lost 4 bases at V and 0 bases at J; junction bases unmatched: 1. The CDR3 extends over 14 amino acids. This CDR3 is CASSWDSSTDTQYF. CDR3 bases: TGTGCCAGCAGTTGGGACAGTAGCACAGATACGCAGTATTTT.

The rearrangement uses TRBV6-5 and TRBJ2-5; the match to TRBD2 covers 11 bases. V lost 2 bases and J lost 1; bases outside the gene matches: 0. Germline values: CDR1 MNHEY, CDR2 SVGAGI. The CDR3 runs 15 residues. The CDR3 coding sequence is TGTGCCAGCAGTTACACTAGCGGGGGCCAAGAGACCCAGTACTTC. Translation gives CASSYTSGGQETQYF.

The CDR3 reads CASSSNNEQFF. DNA of the CDR3: TGTGCCAGCAGCAGCAACAATGAGCAGTTCTTC. The V call is TRBV5-6, the J call TRBJ2-1; D gene ambiguous. There are 11 residues in the CDR3. Trimming removed 4 bases at V and 5 bases at J, with 4 bases between. CDR1 SGHDT and CDR2 YYEEEE come from the germline V gene.

The rearrangement uses TRBV27 and TRBJ2-1, with 9 bases that match TRBD2. The CDR3 has 19 amino acids. With 1 base clipped from V and 2 bases from J, the junction kept 12 bases outside the gene matches. CDR1 MNHEY and CDR2 SMNVEV come from the germline V gene (reference sequence). The CDR3: CASSLWASGTPGTYNEQFF. The CDR3 DNA reads TGTGCCAGCAGTTTATGGGCTAGCGGGACCCCCGGAACCTACAATGAGCAGTTCTTC.

V is TRBV3-1 (or the pseudogene TRBV3-2) and J is TRBJ2-3; D gene unclear. V lost 1 base to trimming and J lost 3 bases, with 14 bases between them. The CDR3 consists of 16 residues. The germline V gene has CDR1 LGHDT and CDR2 YNNKEL (reference sequence). CDR3 DNA sequence: TGTGCCAGCAGCCAAGTAGTACCGCTGTTGACAGATACGCAGTATTTT. This sequence encodes CASSQVVPLLTDTQYF.

Many counts were recorded for this clone. The chain's CDR3 is CASSQLDSDYSGANVLTF. The CDR3 region has the DNA TGTGCCAGCAGCCAACTGGACAGCGACTACTCTGGGGCCAACGTCCTGACTTTC. The chain employs TRBV4-2 and TRBJ2-6; tentatively, D is TRBD1 (6 bases). Germline lookup yields CDR1 LGHNA and CDR2 YNFKEQ. This CDR3 comprises 18 residues. V lost 2 bases, J lost 0 bases, and 14 bases lay in between.

The J gene is TRBJ1-1, the V gene TRBV3-1 (or the pseudogene TRBV3-2); possible D gene TRBD1, 5 bases. The V and J ends lost 5 bases and 1 base respectively, with 11 bases between them. The CDR3 runs to 14 residues. Germline CDR1 is LGHDT and CDR2 is YNNKEL (reference sequence). CDR3 amino acids: CASSLGRWNTEAFF. Written as DNA, the CDR3 is TGTGCCAGCAGCTTGGGACGGTGGAACACTGAAGCTTTCTTT.

The genes are TRBV20-1 and TRBJ2-2; D gene uncertain. V was clipped by 6 bases and J by 7 bases, with 9 bases between them. Germline CDR1 and CDR2: DFQATT and SNEGSKA (reference sequence). This CDR3 has 11 residues. The CDR3: CSASMVGELFF. The CDR3 DNA is TGCAGTGCCAGTATGGTCGGGGAGCTGTTTTTT.

The chain uses TRBV29-1 and TRBJ2-3; D is perhaps TRBD1 or TRBD2 (5 bases each). The CDR3 contains 11 residues. Per the germline V gene, CDR1 is SQVTM and CDR2 is ANQGSEA. Trimming pared 4 bases from V and 4 bases from J, leaving 6 bases between. The CDR3 sequence: CSVAGPDTQYF. DNA for the CDR3: TGCAGCGTTGCGGGGCCAGATACGCAGTATTTT.

This sequence joins TRBV29-1 and TRBJ1-2; the match to TRBD1 covers 11 bases. Trimming removed 4 bases from V and 4 bases from J; junction bases left unmatched: 11. Germline V CDR1 and CDR2: SQVTM, ANQGSEA. This CDR3 has 16 amino acids. The CDR3 here is CSVGPPPGQGVYGYTF. CDR3 coding DNA: TGCAGCGTTGGGCCCCCCCCGGGACAGGGGGTCTATGGCTACACCTTC.

The chain uses TRBV19 and TRBJ1-2; TRBD1 is a possible D gene (6 bases). The V end lost 3 bases, the J end lost 0 bases, and 23 bases lay between the germline ends. Germline values: CDR1 LNHDA, CDR2 SQIVND (reference sequence). The CDR3 has 19 residues. The CDR3 nucleotides are TGTGCCAGTAGTATGGTGATCCGGGCAGGGGAAAAACCTAACTATGGCTACACCTTC. Translation: CASSMVIRAGEKPNYGYTF.

The V and J genes are TRBV2 and TRBJ1-1; D possibly corresponds to TRBD1 (6 bases). Germline V lookup: CDR1 SNHLY, CDR2 FYNNEI. The CDR3 is made up of 12 amino acids. V dropped 8 bases and J dropped 10 bases, with 17 bases sitting between them. In nucleotides, the CDR3 is TGTGCCAGCCTTGGAGGGGGGGGACGAGCTTTCTTT. Translating gives CASLGGGGRAFF. Full variable domain (rest looked up from reference TRBV2 and TRBJ1-1): EPEVTQTPSHQVTQMGQEVILRCVPISNHLYFYWYRQILGQKVEFLVSFYNNEISEKSEIFDDQFSVERPDGSNFTLKIRSTKLEDSAMYFCASLGGGGRAFFGQGTRLTVV.

The rearrangement uses TRBV5-6 and TRBJ1-2, with a tentative D call TRBD1 (5 bases). The CDR3 runs to 15 residues. V lost 1 base and J 4 bases, leaving 14 bases between the germline ends. Per germline, CDR1 SGHDT and CDR2 YYEEEE. Here the CDR3 DNA reads TGTGCCAGCAGCTTGTCCGCGCGAGGGGTCTATGGCTACACCTTC. This sequence encodes CASSLSARGVYGYTF. Filled out from reference TRBV5-6 and TRBJ1-2, the complete variable domain reads DAGVTQSPTHLIKTRGQQVTLRCSPKSGHDTVSWYQQALGQGPQFIFQYYEEEERQRGNFPDRFSGHQFPNYSSELNVNALLLGDSALYLCASSLSARGVYGYTFGSGTRLTVV.

The V gene is TRBV6-5, the J gene TRBJ2-7, with TRBD1 matching 9 bases. V was pared by 2 bases and J by 3 bases, with 5 bases of the junction left unmatched. Germline lookup yields CDR1 MNHEY and CDR2 SVGAGI. There are 15 residues in the CDR3. The DNA for the CDR3 is TGTGCCAGCAGTTACCGAGACAGGGGGATCTACGAGCAGTACTTC. Translated: CASSYRDRGIYEQYF.

V is TRBV10-3 and J is TRBJ2-5; tentative D call: TRBD2 (6 bases). CDR1 and CDR2 (germline): ENHRY, SYGVKD. With 4 bases removed from V and 5 bases from J, the gap between germline ends came to 17 bases. There are 15 residues in the CDR3. The CDR3 loop reads CAISAALGGWETQYF. The CDR3 DNA reads TGTGCCATCAGTGCAGCCCTGGGGGGTTGGGAGACCCAGTACTTC.

The V gene is TRBV5-5, the J gene TRBJ2-3; no clear D. The CDR3 totals 17 residues. Germline CDR1 and CDR2: SGHKS and YYEKEE (reference sequence). Trimming removed 0 bases at V and 4 bases at J, with 18 bases between. CDR3 residues: CASSLVGGIVPPDTQYF. The CDR3 region has the DNA TGTGCCAGCAGCTTGGTCGGCGGTATCGTCCCCCCAGATACGCAGTATTTT.

The gene calls are TRBV5-1 and TRBJ2-2, with TRBD1 matching 8 bases. The junction had 6 bases not matched to a gene; V was cut back by 4 bases and J by 4 bases. CDR1 SGHRS and CDR2 YFSETQ come from the germline V gene. The CDR3 has 15 amino acids. The CDR3 loop is CASSVTGVVTGELFF. CDR3 nucleotide sequence: TGCGCCAGCAGCGTGACAGGGGTCGTCACCGGGGAGCTGTTTTTT.